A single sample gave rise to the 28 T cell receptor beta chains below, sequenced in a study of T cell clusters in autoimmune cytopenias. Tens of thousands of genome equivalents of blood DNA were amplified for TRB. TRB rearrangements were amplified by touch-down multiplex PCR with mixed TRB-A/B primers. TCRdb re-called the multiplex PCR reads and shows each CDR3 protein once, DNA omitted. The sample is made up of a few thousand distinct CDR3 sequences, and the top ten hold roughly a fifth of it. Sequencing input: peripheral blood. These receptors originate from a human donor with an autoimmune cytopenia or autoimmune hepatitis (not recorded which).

CDR3 loop: CASSARTGVGKETQYF. The chain joins TRBV7-6 to TRBJ2-5; with no DNA, the TCRdb D assignment of TRBD1 cannot be verified. Germline assignment: CDR1 SGHVS and CDR2 FNYEAQ. The CDR3 has 16 residues.

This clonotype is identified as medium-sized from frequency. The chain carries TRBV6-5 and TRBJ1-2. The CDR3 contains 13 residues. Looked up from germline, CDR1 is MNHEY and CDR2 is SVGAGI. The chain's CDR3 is CASSPGLYYGYTF.

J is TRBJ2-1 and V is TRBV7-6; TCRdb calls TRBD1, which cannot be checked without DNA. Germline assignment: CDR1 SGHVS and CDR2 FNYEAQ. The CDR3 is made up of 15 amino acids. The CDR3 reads CASSAAAFNGGEQFF.

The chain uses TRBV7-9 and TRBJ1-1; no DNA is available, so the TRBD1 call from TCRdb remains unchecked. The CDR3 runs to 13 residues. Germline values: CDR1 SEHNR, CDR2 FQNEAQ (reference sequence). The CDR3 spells CASRTVANTEAFF.

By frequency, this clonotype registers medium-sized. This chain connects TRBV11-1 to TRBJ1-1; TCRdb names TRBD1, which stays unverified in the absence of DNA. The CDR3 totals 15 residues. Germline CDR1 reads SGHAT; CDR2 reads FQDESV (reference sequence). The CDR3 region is CASSPPQLEPGEAFF.

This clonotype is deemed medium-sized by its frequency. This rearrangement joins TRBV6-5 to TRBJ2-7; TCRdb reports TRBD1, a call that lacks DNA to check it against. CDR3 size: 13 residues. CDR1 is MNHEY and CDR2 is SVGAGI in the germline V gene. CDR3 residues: CASTRDIPEEQYF.

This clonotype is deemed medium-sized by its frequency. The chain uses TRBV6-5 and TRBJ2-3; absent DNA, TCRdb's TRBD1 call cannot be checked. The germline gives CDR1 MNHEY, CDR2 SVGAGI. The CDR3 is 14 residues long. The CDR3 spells CASAGTASTDTQYF.

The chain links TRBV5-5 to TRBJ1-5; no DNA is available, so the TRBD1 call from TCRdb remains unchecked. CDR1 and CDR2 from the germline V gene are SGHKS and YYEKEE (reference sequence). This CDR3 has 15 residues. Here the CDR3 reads CASSLETGNYQPQHF. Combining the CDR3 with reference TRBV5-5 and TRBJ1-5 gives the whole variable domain DAGVTQSPTHLIKTRGQQVTLRCSPISGHKSVSWYQQVLGQGPQFIFQYYEKEERGRGNFPDRFSARQFPNYSSELNVNALLLGDSALYLCASSLETGNYQPQHFGDGTRLSIL.

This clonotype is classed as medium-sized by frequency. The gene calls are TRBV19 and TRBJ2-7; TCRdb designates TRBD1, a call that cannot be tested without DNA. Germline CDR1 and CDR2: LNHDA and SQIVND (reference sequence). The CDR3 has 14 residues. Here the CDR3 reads CASSLGQSTYEQYF.

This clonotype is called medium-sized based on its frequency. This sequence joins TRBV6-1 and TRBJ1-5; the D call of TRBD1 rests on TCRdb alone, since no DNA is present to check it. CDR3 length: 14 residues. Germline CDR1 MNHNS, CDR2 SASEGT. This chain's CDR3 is CASSLTGGNQPQHF.

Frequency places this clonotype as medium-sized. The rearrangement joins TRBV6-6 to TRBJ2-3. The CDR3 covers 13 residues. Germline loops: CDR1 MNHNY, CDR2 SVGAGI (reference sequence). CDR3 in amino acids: CAGQDSRTDTQYF.

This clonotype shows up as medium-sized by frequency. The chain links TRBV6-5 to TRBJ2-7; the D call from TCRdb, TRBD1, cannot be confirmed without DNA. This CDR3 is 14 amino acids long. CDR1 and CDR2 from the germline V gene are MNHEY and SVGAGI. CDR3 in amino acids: CASRPRDSAYEQYF.

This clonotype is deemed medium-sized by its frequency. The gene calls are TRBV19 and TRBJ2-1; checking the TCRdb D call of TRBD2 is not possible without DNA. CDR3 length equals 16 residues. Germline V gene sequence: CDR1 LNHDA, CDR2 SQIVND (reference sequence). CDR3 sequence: CASSQTGTRVYNEQFF.

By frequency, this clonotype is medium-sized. CDR3 sequence reads: CASQARDGTNYGYTF. The chain has TRBV19 and TRBJ1-2; the D call of TRBD1 rests on TCRdb alone, since no DNA is present to check it. This CDR3 has 15 residues. From germline, CDR1 is LNHDA and CDR2 SQIVND (reference sequence).

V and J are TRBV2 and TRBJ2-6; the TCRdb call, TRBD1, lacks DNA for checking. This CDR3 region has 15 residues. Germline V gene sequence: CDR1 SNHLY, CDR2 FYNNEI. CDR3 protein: CASKDDRARANVLTF.

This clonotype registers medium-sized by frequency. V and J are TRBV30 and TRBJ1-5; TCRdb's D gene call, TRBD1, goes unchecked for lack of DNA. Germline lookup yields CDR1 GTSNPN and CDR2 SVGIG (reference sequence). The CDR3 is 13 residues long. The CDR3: CAWSGTVNQPQHF.

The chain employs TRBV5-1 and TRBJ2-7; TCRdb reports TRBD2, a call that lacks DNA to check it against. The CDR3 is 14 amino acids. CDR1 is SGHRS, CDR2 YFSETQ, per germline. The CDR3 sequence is CASSWTWGEYEQYF.

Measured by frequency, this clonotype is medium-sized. The CDR3 region is CASSPPNLGGNEKLFF. The chain is built from TRBV18 and TRBJ1-4; TCRdb gives TRBD1 as the D gene, but with no DNA this cannot be confirmed. The CDR3 contains 16 residues. CDR1 and CDR2 (germline): KGHSH, LQKENI. The full variable domain, rest sourced from reference TRBV18 and TRBJ1-4, is NAGVMQNPRHLVRRRGQEARLRCSPMKGHSHVYWYRQLPEEGLKFMVYLQKENIIDESGMPKERFSAEFPKEGPSILRIQQVVRGDSAAYFCASSPPNLGGNEKLFFGSGTQLSVL.

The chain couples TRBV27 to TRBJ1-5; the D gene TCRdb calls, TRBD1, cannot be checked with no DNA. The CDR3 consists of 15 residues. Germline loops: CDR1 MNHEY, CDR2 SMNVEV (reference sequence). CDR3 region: CASSLWATGGQPQHF.

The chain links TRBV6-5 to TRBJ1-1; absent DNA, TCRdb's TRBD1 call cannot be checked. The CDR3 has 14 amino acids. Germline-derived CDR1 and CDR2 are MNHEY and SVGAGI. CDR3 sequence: CASSLGGMNTEAFF.

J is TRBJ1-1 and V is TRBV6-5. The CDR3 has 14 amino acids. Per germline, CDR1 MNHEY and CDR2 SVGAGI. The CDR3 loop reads CASSRPGRVTEAFF.

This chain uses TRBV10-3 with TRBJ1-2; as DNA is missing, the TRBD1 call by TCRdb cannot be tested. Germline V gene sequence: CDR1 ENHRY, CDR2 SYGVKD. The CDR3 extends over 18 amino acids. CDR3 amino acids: CAISTGTGSPKANYGYTF.

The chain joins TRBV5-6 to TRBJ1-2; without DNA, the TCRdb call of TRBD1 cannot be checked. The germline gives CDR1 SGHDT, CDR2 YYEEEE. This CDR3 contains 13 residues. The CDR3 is CASREGAGGGYTF.

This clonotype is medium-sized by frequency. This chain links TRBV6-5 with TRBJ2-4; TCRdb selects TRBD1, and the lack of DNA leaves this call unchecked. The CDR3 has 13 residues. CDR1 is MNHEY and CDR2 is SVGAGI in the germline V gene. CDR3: CASRKGGQGRAYF.

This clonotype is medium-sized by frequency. CDR3 sequence reads: CASSPARNSPLHF. This rearrangement joins TRBV12-3 or TRBV12-4 to TRBJ1-6. The CDR3 spans 13 residues.

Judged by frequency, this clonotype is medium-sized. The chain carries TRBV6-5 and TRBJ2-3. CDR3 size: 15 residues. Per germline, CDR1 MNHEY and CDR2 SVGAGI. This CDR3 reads CASSYSATSTDTQYF.

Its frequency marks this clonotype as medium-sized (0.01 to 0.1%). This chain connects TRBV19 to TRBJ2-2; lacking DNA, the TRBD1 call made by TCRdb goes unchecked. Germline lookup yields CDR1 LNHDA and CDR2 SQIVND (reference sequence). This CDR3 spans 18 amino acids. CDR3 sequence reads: CASSIGTGAVENTGELFF. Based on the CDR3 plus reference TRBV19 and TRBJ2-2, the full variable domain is DGGITQSPKYLFRKEGQNVTLSCEQNLNHDAMYWYRQDPGQGLRLIYYSQIVNDFQKGDIAEGYSVSREKKESFPLTVTSAQKNPTAFYLCASSIGTGAVENTGELFFGEGSRLTVL.

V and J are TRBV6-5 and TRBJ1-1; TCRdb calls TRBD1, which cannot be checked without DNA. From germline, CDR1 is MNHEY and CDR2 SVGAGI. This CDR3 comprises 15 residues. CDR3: CASSYSGLGQGEAFF.